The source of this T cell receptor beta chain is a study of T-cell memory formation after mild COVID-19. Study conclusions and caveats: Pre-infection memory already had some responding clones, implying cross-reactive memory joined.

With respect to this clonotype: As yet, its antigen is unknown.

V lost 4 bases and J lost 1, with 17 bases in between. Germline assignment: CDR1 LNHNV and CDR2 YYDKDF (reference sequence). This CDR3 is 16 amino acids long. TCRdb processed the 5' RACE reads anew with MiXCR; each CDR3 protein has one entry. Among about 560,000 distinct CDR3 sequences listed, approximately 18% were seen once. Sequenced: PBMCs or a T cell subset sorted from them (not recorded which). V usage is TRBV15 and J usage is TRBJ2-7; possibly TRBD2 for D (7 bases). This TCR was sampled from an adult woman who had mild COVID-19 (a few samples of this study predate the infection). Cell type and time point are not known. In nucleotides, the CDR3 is TGTGCCACCAGCACCCGGGGGGCAGGCGAATCCTACGAGCAGTACTTC. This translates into CATSTRGAGESYEQYF.